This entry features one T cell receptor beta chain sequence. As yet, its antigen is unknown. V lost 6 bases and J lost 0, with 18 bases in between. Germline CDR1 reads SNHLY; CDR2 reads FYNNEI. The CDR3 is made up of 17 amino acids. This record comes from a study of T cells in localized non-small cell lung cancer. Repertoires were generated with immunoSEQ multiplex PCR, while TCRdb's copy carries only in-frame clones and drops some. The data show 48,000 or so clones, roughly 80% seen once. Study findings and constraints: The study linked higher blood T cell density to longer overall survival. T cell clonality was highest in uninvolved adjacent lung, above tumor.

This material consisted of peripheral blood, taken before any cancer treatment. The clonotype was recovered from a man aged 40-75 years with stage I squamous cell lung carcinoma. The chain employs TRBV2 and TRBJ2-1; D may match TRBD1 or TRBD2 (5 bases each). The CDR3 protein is CASSRAHPGNSYNEQFF. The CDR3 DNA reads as TGTGCCAGCAGCAGGGCCCATCCGGGAAACTCCTACAATGAGCAGTTCTTC.